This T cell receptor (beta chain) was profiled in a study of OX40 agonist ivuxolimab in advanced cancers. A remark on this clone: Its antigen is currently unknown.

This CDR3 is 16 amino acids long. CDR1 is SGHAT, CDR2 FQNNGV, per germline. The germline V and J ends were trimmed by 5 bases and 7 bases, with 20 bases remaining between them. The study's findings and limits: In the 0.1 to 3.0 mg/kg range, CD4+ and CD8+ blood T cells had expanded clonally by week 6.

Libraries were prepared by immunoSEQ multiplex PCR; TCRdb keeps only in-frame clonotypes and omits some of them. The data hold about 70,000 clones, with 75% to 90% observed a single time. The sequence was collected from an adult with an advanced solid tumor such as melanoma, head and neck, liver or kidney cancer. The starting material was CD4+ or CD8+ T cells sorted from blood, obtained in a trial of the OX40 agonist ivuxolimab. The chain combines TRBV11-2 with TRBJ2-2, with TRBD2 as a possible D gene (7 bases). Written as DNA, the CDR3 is TGTGCCAGCAGCGAATTCGGGGGGCGGATAAGCGGGGAGCTGTTTTTT. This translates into CASSEFGGRISGELFF.